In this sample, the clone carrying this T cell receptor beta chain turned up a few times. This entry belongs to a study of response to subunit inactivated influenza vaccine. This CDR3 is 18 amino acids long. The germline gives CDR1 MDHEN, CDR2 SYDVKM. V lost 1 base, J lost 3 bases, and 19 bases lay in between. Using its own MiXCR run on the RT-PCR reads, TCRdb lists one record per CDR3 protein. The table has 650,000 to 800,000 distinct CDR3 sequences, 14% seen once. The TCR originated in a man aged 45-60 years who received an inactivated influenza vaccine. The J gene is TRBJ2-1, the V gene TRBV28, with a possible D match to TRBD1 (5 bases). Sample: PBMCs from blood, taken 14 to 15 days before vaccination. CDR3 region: CASSLFRALPPYYNEQFF. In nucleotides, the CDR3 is TGTGCCAGCAGTTTATTCAGGGCTTTGCCCCCCTACTACAATGAGCAGTTCTTC.